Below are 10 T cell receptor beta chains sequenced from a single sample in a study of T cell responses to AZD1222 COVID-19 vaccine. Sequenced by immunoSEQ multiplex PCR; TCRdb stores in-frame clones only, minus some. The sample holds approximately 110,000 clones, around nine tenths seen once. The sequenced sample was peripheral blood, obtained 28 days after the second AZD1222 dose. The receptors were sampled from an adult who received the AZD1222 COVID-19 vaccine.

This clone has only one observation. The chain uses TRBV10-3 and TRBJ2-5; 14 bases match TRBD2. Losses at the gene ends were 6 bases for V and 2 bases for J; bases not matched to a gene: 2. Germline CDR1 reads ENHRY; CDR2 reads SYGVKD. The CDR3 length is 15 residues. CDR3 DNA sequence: TGTGCCATCAGCGGGACTAGCGGGGGACAAGAGACCCAGTACTTC. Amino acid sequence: CAISGTSGGQETQYF.

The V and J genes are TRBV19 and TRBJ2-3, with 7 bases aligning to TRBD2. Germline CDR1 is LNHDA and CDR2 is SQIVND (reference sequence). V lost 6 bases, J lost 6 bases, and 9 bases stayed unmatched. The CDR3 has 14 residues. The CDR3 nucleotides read TGTGCCAGTAGCACCACTAGCGTAAGGGATACGCAGTATTTT. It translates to CASSTTSVRDTQYF.

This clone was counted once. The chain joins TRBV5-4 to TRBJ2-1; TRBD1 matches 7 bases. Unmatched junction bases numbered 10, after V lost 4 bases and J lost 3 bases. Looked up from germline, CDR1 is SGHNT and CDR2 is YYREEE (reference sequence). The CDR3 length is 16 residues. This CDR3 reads CASSPPGTAVYNEQFF. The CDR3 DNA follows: TGTGCCAGCAGCCCGCCTGGGACAGCAGTCTACAATGAGCAGTTCTTC.

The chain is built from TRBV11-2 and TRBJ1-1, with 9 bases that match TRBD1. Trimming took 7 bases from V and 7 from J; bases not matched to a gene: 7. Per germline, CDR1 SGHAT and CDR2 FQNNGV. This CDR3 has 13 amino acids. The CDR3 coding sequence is TGTGCCAGCACCCAGGGGGGACAGGGTGAAGCTTTCTTT. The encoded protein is CASTQGGQGEAFF.

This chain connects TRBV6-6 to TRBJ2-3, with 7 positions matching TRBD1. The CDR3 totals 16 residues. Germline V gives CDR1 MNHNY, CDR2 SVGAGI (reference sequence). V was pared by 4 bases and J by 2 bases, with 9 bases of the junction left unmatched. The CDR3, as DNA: TGTGCCAGCAGTTCCCGACAGGGCTCAGACACAGATACGCAGTATTTT. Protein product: CASSSRQGSDTDTQYF.

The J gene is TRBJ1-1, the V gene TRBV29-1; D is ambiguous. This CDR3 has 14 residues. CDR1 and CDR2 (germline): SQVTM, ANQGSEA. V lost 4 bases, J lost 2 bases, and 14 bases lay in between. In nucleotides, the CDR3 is TGCAGCGTTGTTGGGTTCTATACCAACACTGAAGCTTTCTTT. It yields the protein CSVVGFYTNTEAFF.

CDR3 protein: CASSFLQGVGADTQYF. Written as DNA, the CDR3 is TGTGCCAGCAGCTTTTTGCAGGGGGTGGGGGCAGATACGCAGTATTTT. The chain joins TRBV12-1 to TRBJ2-3; the D call in the table, TRBD1, was not verified against the DNA. TRBV12-1 is annotated as a pseudogene. This CDR3 has 16 residues.

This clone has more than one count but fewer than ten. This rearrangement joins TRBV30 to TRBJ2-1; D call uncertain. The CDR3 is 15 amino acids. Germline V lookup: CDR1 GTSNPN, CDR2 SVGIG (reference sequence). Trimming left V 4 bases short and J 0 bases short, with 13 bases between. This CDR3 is CAWNQDQSSYNEQFF. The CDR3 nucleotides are TGTGCCTGGAACCAGGACCAAAGCTCCTACAATGAGCAGTTCTTC.

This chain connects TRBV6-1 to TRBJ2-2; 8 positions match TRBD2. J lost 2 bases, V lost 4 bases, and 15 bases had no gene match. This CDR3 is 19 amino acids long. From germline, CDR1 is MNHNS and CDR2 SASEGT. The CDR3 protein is CASSGGVAGRLRNTGELFF. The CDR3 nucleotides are TGTGCCAGCAGTGGAGGGGTAGCGGGAAGACTACGAAACACCGGGGAGCTGTTTTTT.

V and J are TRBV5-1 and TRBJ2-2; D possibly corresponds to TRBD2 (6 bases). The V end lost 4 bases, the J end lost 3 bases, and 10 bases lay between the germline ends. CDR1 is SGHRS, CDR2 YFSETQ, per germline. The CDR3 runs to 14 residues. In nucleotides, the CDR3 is TGCGCCAGCAGCGCCGGGACTTACACCGGGGAGCTGTTTTTT. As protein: CASSAGTYTGELFF.